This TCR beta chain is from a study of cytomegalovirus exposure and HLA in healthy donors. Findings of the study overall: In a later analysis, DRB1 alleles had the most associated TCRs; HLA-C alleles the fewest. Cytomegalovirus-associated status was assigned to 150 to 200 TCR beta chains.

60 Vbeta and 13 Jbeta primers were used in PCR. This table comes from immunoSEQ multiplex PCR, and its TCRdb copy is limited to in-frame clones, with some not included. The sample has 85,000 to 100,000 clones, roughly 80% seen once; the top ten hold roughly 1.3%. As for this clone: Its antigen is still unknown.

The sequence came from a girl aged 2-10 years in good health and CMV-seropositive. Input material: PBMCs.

CDR3 sequence reads: CATRGSSYEQYF. In DNA, the CDR3 is TGTGCCACTAGGGGGAGTTCCTACGAGCAGTACTTC. The chain uses TRBV28 and TRBJ2-7, with D maybe TRBD1 (6 bases). Trimming stripped 10 bases from V and 1 base from J, with 11 bases between. The CDR3 spans 12 residues. CDR1 and CDR2 from the germline V gene are MDHEN and SYDVKM.